These 6 T cell receptor beta chains were sequenced from one sample in a study of shared clonotypes between healthy human individuals. TCRdb's table, derived via immunoSEQ multiplex PCR, lists solely in-frame clones and lacks some. The sample comprises some 2,400,000 clones, nearly 97% of which are singletons, and around 0.13% rests with the top ten. The specimen sequenced was naive CD4+ T cells sorted from blood. Indicated subset: CD45RA+ positively selected. The receptors come from a man between 18 and 29 years old in good health.

On this clone itself: The identical CDR3 is also encoded by other nucleotide sequences in the sample. The chain links TRBV5-1 to TRBJ2-1; TRBD1 agrees at 8 bases. The ends lost 0 bases at V and 2 bases at J; junction bases unmatched: 1. In germline, CDR1 is SGHRS, CDR2 YFSETQ. The CDR3 is made up of 15 amino acids. CDR3 bases: TGCGCCAGCAGCTTGGGACAGGGGACCTACAATGAGCAGTTCTTC. Its translation: CASSLGQGTYNEQFF. Complete variable domain (other parts from reference TRBV5-1 and TRBJ2-1): KAGVTQTPRYLIKTRGQQVTLSCSPISGHRSVSWYQQTPGQGLQFLFEYFSETQRNKGNFPGRFSGRQFSNSRSEMNVSTLELGDSALYLCASSLGQGTYNEQFFGPGTRLTVL.

This rearrangement joins TRBV6-6 to TRBJ2-7; perhaps TRBD2 as D (7 bases). The CDR3 totals 14 residues. CDR1 and CDR2 from the germline V gene are MNHNY and SVGAGI (reference sequence). Trimming took 8 bases from V and 3 from J, leaving 17 bases between them. The CDR3 loop reads CASGRGGLNYEQYF. As DNA, the CDR3 is TGTGCCAGCGGTAGGGGGGGGTTAAACTACGAGCAGTACTTC.

Remarks on this clone: Other nucleotide sequences in the sample specify the same CDR3. This rearrangement joins TRBV5-1 to TRBJ2-2; 11 nucleotides match TRBD1. This CDR3 is 15 amino acids long. Per germline, CDR1 SGHRS and CDR2 YFSETQ. J lost 5 bases, V lost 4 bases, and 4 bases had no gene match. The CDR3 loop is CASSLRDRGTGELFF. In nucleotides, the CDR3 is TGCGCCAGCAGCCTCCGGGACAGGGGGACCGGGGAGCTGTTTTTT.

The V and J genes are TRBV19 and TRBJ1-5; 8 bases agree with TRBD1. Germline trimming cut 0 bases from V and 6 bases from J; bases unmatched to any gene: 4. Germline V gene data show CDR1 as LNHDA and CDR2 as SQIVND (reference sequence). The CDR3 is 15 amino acids. CDR3 DNA sequence: TGTGCCAGTAGTATAGACAGGGGGCGGAGTCAGCCCCAGCATTTT. This codes for CASSIDRGRSQPQHF.

The J gene is TRBJ2-3, the V gene TRBV2; D unclear. V lost 1 base to trimming and J lost 2 bases, with 7 bases between them. CDR1 SNHLY and CDR2 FYNNEI come from the germline V gene. The CDR3 spans 14 residues. The CDR3, as DNA: TGTGCCAGCAGTGAAGGGGTTAACACAGATACGCAGTATTTT. It translates to CASSEGVNTDTQYF.

Worth noting for this clone: The same CDR3 is also encoded by other DNA sequences in this sample. V is TRBV9 and J is TRBJ2-7, with unresolved D. This CDR3 is 13 amino acids long. The V end lost 0 bases, the J end lost 1 base, and 5 bases lay between the germline ends. The germline CDR1 and CDR2 sequences are SGDLS and YYNGEE. CDR3: CASSVGFSYEQYF. In nucleotides, the CDR3 is TGTGCCAGCAGCGTAGGGTTTTCCTACGAGCAGTACTTC.